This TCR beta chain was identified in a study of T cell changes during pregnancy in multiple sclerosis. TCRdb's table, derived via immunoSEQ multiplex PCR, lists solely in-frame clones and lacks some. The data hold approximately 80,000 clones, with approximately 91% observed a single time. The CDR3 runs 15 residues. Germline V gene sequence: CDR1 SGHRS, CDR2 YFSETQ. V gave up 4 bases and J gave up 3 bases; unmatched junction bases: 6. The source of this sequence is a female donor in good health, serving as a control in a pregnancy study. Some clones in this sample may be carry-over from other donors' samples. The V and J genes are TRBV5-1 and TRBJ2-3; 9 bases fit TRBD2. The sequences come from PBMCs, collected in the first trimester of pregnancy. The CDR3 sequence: CASSPRREGTDTQYF. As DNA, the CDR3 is TGCGCCAGCAGCCCCCGGCGGGAGGGTACAGATACGCAGTATTTT.